These 21 T cell receptor beta chains originate from one sample sequenced in a study of T cells and Merkel cell carcinoma outcomes. Data came from immunoSEQ multiplex PCR; TCRdb stores just in-frame clones and leaves some out. Found here are approximately 6,500 clones, approximately 80% of them singletons; the top ten hold 5.9%. Sequenced: tumor tissue from Merkel cell carcinoma. The receptors were sampled from a human donor with Merkel cell carcinoma.

This sequence joins TRBV15 and TRBJ1-4; D remains unclear. The V end lost 3 bases, the J end lost 8 bases, and 10 bases lay between the germline ends. Germline V lookup: CDR1 LNHNV, CDR2 YYDKDF (reference sequence). This CDR3 contains 13 residues. The DNA of the CDR3 is TGTGCCACCAGCAGGGGTAGAAGGGAAAAACTGTTTTTT. Amino acid sequence: CATSRGRREKLFF.

J is TRBJ1-6 and V is TRBV10-3, with D tentatively TRBD1 (6 bases). Trimming cost V 8 bases and J 8 bases, with 16 bases left between them. Germline loops: CDR1 ENHRY, CDR2 SYGVKD. This CDR3 spans 14 amino acids. The CDR3 loop is CAIGGPGADSPLHF. CDR3 in DNA: TGTGCCATCGGGGGTCCAGGGGCTGATTCACCCCTCCACTTT.

The chain recombines TRBV18 with TRBJ2-2; TRBD1 matches 7 bases. Germline trimming cut 3 bases from V and 7 bases from J; bases unmatched to any gene: 8. The CDR3 has 15 amino acids. Germline loops: CDR1 KGHSH, CDR2 LQKENI. The CDR3 DNA is TGTGCCAGCTCACCTACCGGGACAGCCCGCGGGGAGCTGTTTTTT. Translated: CASSPTGTARGELFF.

The chain is built from TRBV14 and TRBJ2-2, with D unresolved. The V gene's germline CDR1 is SGHDN and CDR2 FVKESK. Trimming shortened V by 1 base and J by 2 bases, and 2 bases separated the two germline ends. This CDR3 has 13 amino acids. The CDR3 nucleotides read TGTGCCAGCAGCCAAGTCAACACCGGGGAGCTGTTTTTT. It translates to CASSQVNTGELFF.

The chain is built from TRBV18 and TRBJ2-5; D remains ambiguous. Germline V gene sequence: CDR1 KGHSH, CDR2 LQKENI. Trimming shortened V by 3 bases and J by 2 bases, and 4 bases separated the two germline ends. The CDR3 is 12 amino acids. CDR3 amino acids: CASSPDQETQYF. CDR3 DNA: TGTGCCAGCTCACCGGATCAAGAGACCCAGTACTTC.

This clone has more than one count but fewer than ten. CDR3 region: CAWSAYRVPTF. The DNA of the CDR3 is TGTGCCTGGAGTGCCTACAGGGTGCCCACCTTC. The rearrangement joins TRBV30 to TRBJ1-2; D is perhaps TRBD1 (6 bases). This CDR3 has 11 amino acids. Germline V CDR1 and CDR2: GTSNPN, SVGIG (reference sequence). V was clipped by 1 base and J by 13 bases, with 13 bases between them. Combining the CDR3 with reference TRBV30 and TRBJ1-2 gives the whole variable domain SQTIHQWPATLVQPVGSPLSLECTVEGTSNPNLYWYRQAAGRGLQLLFYSVGIGQISSEVPQNLSASRPQDRQFILSSKKLLLSDSGFYLCAWSAYRVPTFGSGTRLTVV.

The CDR3 spells CASSFPEGTQYF. DNA for the CDR3: TGTGCCAGCAGCTTCCCGGAGGGGACCCAGTACTTC. V is TRBV7-2 and J is TRBJ2-5; D is perhaps TRBD2 (6 bases). Germline lookup yields CDR1 SGHTA and CDR2 FQGNSA. Trimming removed 3 bases from V and 7 bases from J, with 9 bases in between. CDR3 length equals 12 residues.

The chain joins TRBV27 to TRBJ1-3; maybe TRBD1 (5 bases). The ends were cut back, 8 bases at V and 4 bases at J, with 12 bases in the middle. CDR3 length: 13 residues. CDR1 is MNHEY, CDR2 SMNVEV, per germline (reference sequence). The CDR3 spells CASGAGNGNTIYF. The CDR3 nucleotides read TGTGCCAGCGGGGCAGGGAACGGAAACACCATATATTTT.

This clone occurred once. The chain recombines TRBV7-9 with TRBJ2-2; D remains ambiguous. Germline V gene data show CDR1 as SEHNR and CDR2 as FQNEAQ (reference sequence). The CDR3 extends over 13 amino acids. V gave up 1 base and J gave up 5 bases, with 5 bases separating them. This CDR3 reads CASSLVFTGELFF. The CDR3 DNA reads as TGTGCCAGCAGCTTAGTTTTTACCGGGGAGCTGTTTTTT.

The CDR3 here is CASSYSRLAAADTQYF. The CDR3 bases are TGTGCCAGCAGTTACTCGAGGCTAGCGGCCGCAGATACGCAGTATTTT. The gene calls are TRBV6-5 and TRBJ2-3, with 7 nucleotides matching TRBD2. The CDR3 consists of 16 residues. V lost 0 bases and J lost 4; bases outside the gene matches: 7. CDR1 is MNHEY and CDR2 is SVGAGI in the germline V gene.

The chain links TRBV5-8 to TRBJ1-1; D is ambiguous. This CDR3 has 16 amino acids. V was cut by 0 bases and J by 0 bases, with 12 bases left in between. The germline V gene encodes CDR1 SGHTS and CDR2 YDEGEE. The CDR3 here is CASSLVPITMNTEAFF. As DNA, the CDR3 is TGTGCCAGCAGCTTGGTGCCGATCACTATGAACACTGAAGCTTTCTTT.

This chain links TRBV10-3 with TRBJ1-6, with unresolved D. Trimming left V 2 bases short and J 8 bases short, with 4 bases between. This CDR3 is 12 amino acids long. Germline V gives CDR1 ENHRY, CDR2 SYGVKD. The CDR3: CAISEGHSPLHF. The CDR3 DNA is TGTGCCATCAGTGAGGGTCATTCACCCCTCCACTTT.

This chain uses TRBV19 with TRBJ2-5, with 16 nucleotides matching TRBD2. Trimming removed 5 bases from V and 4 bases from J; junction bases left unmatched: 10. The CDR3 consists of 18 residues. CDR1 LNHDA and CDR2 SQIVND come from the germline V gene (reference sequence). CDR3: CASSPGTSGRALRETQYF. The DNA of the CDR3 is TGTGCCAGTAGTCCTGGGACTAGCGGGAGGGCCCTAAGAGAGACCCAGTACTTC.

The chain joins TRBV30 to TRBJ2-2; D is perhaps TRBD1 or TRBD2 (5 bases each). Germline values: CDR1 GTSNPN, CDR2 SVGIG (reference sequence). This CDR3 comprises 13 residues. V was clipped by 5 bases and J by 7 bases, with 14 bases between them. The CDR3 sequence: CAWAARDDGELFF. The CDR3 nucleotides read TGTGCCTGGGCGGCCAGGGACGACGGGGAGCTGTTTTTT.

V usage is TRBV2 and J usage is TRBJ2-6; D is uncertain. V lost 6 bases to trimming and J lost 0 bases, with 3 bases between them. CDR1 is SNHLY, CDR2 FYNNEI, per germline. This CDR3 is built from 13 residues. The CDR3 spells CASRLSGANVLTF. CDR3 nucleotides: TGTGCCAGCAGACTCTCTGGGGCCAACGTCCTGACTTTC.

The CDR3 loop is CASSLGGAGGLYEQYF. The CDR3 DNA is TGTGCCAGCAGCTTAGGTGGGGCGGGAGGGTTATACGAGCAGTACTTC. V is TRBV5-4 and J is TRBJ2-7; 9 nucleotides agree with TRBD2. The germline V gene encodes CDR1 SGHNT and CDR2 YYREEE (reference sequence). V lost 2 bases to trimming and J lost 4 bases; unmatched junction nucleotides: 10. This CDR3 has 16 amino acids. The variable domain in full, with the rest retrieved from reference TRBV5-4 and TRBJ2-7, is ETGVTQSPTHLIKTRGQQVTLRCSSQSGHNTVSWYQQALGQGPQFIFQYYREEENGRGNFPPRFSGLQFPNYSSELNVNALELDDSALYLCASSLGGAGGLYEQYFGPGTRLTVT.

This clone was recorded once. V gene TRBV7-9 combines with J gene TRBJ2-2; D is unresolved. This CDR3 region has 16 residues. Germline-derived CDR1 and CDR2 are SEHNR and FQNEAQ (reference sequence). Trimming stripped 5 bases from V and 0 bases from J, with 13 bases between. For the CDR3, the DNA is TGTGCCAGCAGCCCGTTTATTTCAACGAACACCGGGGAGCTGTTTTTT. Its translation: CASSPFISTNTGELFF.

This clone was detected a few times. V and J are TRBV10-1 and TRBJ2-1; D gene unclear. The CDR3 runs 14 residues. CDR1 and CDR2 (germline): WNHNN, SYGVQD (reference sequence). Trimming stripped 0 bases from V and 5 bases from J, with 8 bases between. The CDR3 region has the DNA TGCGCCAGCAGTGAGTCGGGTCGGGACAATGAGCAGTTCTTC. This encodes CASSESGRDNEQFF.

The chain carries TRBV10-3 and TRBJ2-5; 13 bases line up with TRBD2. The CDR3 is 16 amino acids. Germline V gene lookup returns CDR1 ENHRY and CDR2 SYGVKD. J lost 2 bases, V lost 6 bases, and 6 bases had no gene match. The CDR3 loop reads CAISLLAGGPQETQYF. The DNA for the CDR3 is TGTGCCATCAGCCTACTAGCGGGAGGGCCTCAAGAGACCCAGTACTTC.

The rearrangement joins TRBV10-2 to TRBJ2-7; TRBD2 matches 9 bases. V trimming: 7 bases; J trimming: 0 bases; junction bases outside the gene matches: 1. This CDR3 contains 13 residues. CDR1 WSHSY and CDR2 SAAADI come from the germline V gene. CDR3 nucleotides: TGCGCCAGCATTAGCGGGGGCTCCTACGAGCAGTACTTC. It yields the protein CASISGGSYEQYF.

This clone was picked up one time. The rearrangement links TRBV10-3 to TRBJ1-5, with D possibly being TRBD1 (6 bases). Trimming removed 10 bases at V and 6 bases at J, with 19 bases between. Germline values: CDR1 ENHRY, CDR2 SYGVKD. The CDR3 spans 14 residues. Here the CDR3 reads CASRVRGAFQPQHF. The CDR3 region has the DNA TGTGCCAGCCGCGTCAGGGGCGCTTTTCAGCCCCAGCATTTT.